The 8 T cell receptor beta chains reported below all come from one sample, sequenced in a study of identical twins. MiXCR was run by TCRdb on the 5' RACE reads, yielding one entry per CDR3 protein. The table records roughly 230,000 distinct CDR3 sequences, about 8.5% of them present only once. Another study also made use of these data, one on yellow fever vaccine responses in identical twins.

Sequencing was done on a sample of CD8+ T cells sorted from blood. The receptors originated from a woman younger than 30 in good health.

This clonotype was counted ten times or more. This chain uses TRBV12-3 or TRBV12-4 with TRBJ2-7; 9 nucleotides agree with TRBD2. The CDR3 totals 15 residues. V gave up 4 bases and J gave up 5 bases; unmatched junction bases: 9. The CDR3 is CASSSPGTSFHEQYF. CDR3 nucleotides: TGTGCCAGCAGTTCCCCCGGGACTAGCTTCCACGAGCAGTACTTC.

In this sample, this clonotype turned up many times. This rearrangement joins TRBV2 to TRBJ2-4; D not resolved. Trimming stripped 2 bases from V and 0 bases from J, with 5 bases between. This CDR3 is 14 amino acids long. Germline values: CDR1 SNHLY, CDR2 FYNNEI. The CDR3 DNA follows: TGTGCCAGCAGTGAACGACTAGCCAAAAACATTCAGTACTTC. Encoded protein: CASSERLAKNIQYF.

Many counts were recorded for this clonotype. The V call is TRBV29-1, the J call TRBJ2-1, with 10 nucleotides matching TRBD1. Germline CDR1 SQVTM, CDR2 ANQGSEA. V shed 5 bases, J shed 2 bases, and the junction held 9 bases outside the gene matches. The CDR3 contains 16 residues. The CDR3 DNA reads TGCAGCGTTTCTGAGGGGACAGGGGAAGCCTACAATGAGCAGTTCTTC. Amino acids: CSVSEGTGEAYNEQFF.

The gene calls are TRBV24-1 and TRBJ2-5; 10 positions match TRBD2. There are 14 residues in the CDR3. CDR1 is KGHDR, CDR2 SFDVKD, per germline. V dropped 3 bases and J dropped 3; count of bases not matched to a gene: 0. In DNA form, the CDR3 reads TGTGCCACCAGTGATGGGACTAGCGAAGAGACCCAGTACTTC. Its translation is CATSDGTSEETQYF.

The chain carries TRBV20-1 and TRBJ2-6; TRBD1 matches 11 bases. Germline V gene data show CDR1 as DFQATT and CDR2 as SNEGSKA (reference sequence). CDR3 length: 16 residues. V shed 4 bases and J 1 base; nucleotides not matched to a gene: 3. The chain's CDR3 is CSATGQGVSGANVLTF. The CDR3 bases are TGCAGTGCTACGGGACAGGGGGTGTCTGGGGCCAACGTCCTGACTTTC.

This clonotype showed up just a few times. The chain has TRBV4-3 and TRBJ2-5; unclear D gene. This CDR3 contains 13 residues. CDR1 is LGHNA and CDR2 is YSLEER in the germline V gene. Trimming removed 7 bases from V and 7 bases from J, with 16 bases in between. The CDR3 region has the DNA TGCGCCAGCATCCAGTCCTCGTTAAGGACCCAGTACTTC. Translating it yields CASIQSSLRTQYF.

This clonotype has more than one count but fewer than ten. The chain employs TRBV7-2 and TRBJ2-7; 11 bases are shared with TRBD2. Per germline, CDR1 SGHTA and CDR2 FQGNSA. J was trimmed by 6 bases and V by 5 bases; bases with no gene match: 6. The CDR3 runs 14 residues. This chain's CDR3 is CASSQLAGVSEQYF. For the CDR3, the DNA is TGTGCCAGCAGCCAACTAGCGGGAGTGAGCGAGCAGTACTTC.

This clonotype showed up just a few times. V is TRBV27 and J is TRBJ2-7, with 7 nucleotides matching TRBD1. This CDR3 has 14 residues. The germline V gene has CDR1 MNHEY and CDR2 SMNVEV (reference sequence). The V and J ends lost 1 base and 3 bases, in that order; junction bases with no gene match: 3. CDR3 loop: CASSLYGQVYEQYF. Written as DNA, the CDR3 is TGTGCCAGCAGTTTATATGGACAGGTCTACGAGCAGTACTTC.